What follows is one TCR beta chain and its context. Then a second PCR, running about 7 to 11 cycles, was carried out with a sample-barcoded 5' primer and a J-beta primer mix. One entry per CDR3 protein, called by TCRdb with MiXCR from the 5' RACE reads. The sample holds hundreds of thousands of distinct CDR3 sequences; 44% are singletons and the top ten take approximately 19%. The record originates from a study of blood T cells in healthy people across ages. This receptor was identified in a man between 60 and 70 years old in good health. The sample comprised blood.

The CDR3, as DNA: TGTGCCAGCAGCCCCGGGACTAGCGGGGATAACACAGATACGCAGTATTTT. This encodes CASSPGTSGDNTDTQYF. The V and J genes are TRBV7-3 and TRBJ2-3, with TRBD2 matching 13 bases. Unmatched junction bases numbered 7, after V lost 5 bases and J lost 2 bases. Germline CDR1 reads SGHTA; CDR2 reads FQGTGA. CDR3 size: 17 residues. Based on the CDR3 plus reference TRBV7-3 and TRBJ2-3, the full variable domain is GAGVSQTPSNKVTEKGKYVELRCDPISGHTALYWYRQSLGQGPEFLIYFQGTGAADDSGLPNDRFFAVRPEGSVSTLKIQRTERGDSAVYLCASSPGTSGDNTDTQYFGPGTRLTVL.